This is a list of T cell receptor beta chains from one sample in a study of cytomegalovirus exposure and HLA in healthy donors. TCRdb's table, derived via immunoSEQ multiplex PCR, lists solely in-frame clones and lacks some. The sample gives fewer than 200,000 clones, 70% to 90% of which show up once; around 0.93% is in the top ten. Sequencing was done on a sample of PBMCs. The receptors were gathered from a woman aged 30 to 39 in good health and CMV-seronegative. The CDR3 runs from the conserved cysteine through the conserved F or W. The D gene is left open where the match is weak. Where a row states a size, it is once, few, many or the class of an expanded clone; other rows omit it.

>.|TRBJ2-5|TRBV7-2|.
TGTGCCAGCAGCTTAGCGAAATTGTCAGGGCATGGCGGGACCCAGTACTTC
CASSLAKLSGHGGTQYF
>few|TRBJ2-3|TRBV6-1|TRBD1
TGTGCCAGCAGATTGGACAGGGGAACAGATACGCAGTATTTT
CASRLDRGTDTQYF
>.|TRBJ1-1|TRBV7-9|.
TGTGCCAGCAGCTTAAAACCGGACACTGAAGCTTTCTTT
CASSLKPDTEAFF
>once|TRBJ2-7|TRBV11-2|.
TGTGCCAGCGCCCATAGGGGGGGGGTACCCTACGAGCAGTACTTC
CASAHRGGVPYEQYF
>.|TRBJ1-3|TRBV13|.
TGTGCCAGCAGCCCGACAGTTTCAGGAAACACCATATATTTT
CASSPTVSGNTIYF
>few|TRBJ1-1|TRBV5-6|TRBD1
TGTGCCAGCAGCCTTCCGGGACAGCTCACTGAAGCTTTCTTT
CASSLPGQLTEAFF
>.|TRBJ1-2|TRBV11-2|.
TGTGCCAGCAGCCTCCTCCTCGGGGGGCCCTATGGCTACACCTTC
CASSLLLGGPYGYTF
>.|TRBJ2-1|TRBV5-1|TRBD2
TGCGCCAGCAGTAGAACGGGAGGGGACAATGAGCAGTTCTTC
CASSRTGGDNEQFF
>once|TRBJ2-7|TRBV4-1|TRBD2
TGCGCCAGCAGCCAGGGGGGGACTAGCGGGTCCCGGGGCGAGCAGTACTTC
CASSQGGTSGSRGEQYF
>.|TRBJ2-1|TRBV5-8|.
TGTGCCAGCAGCTTGGCCAGACATGCCTACAATGAGCAGTTCTTC
CASSLARHAYNEQFF
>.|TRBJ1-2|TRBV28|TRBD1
TGTGCCAGCAGCTCCGGGACAGTTAACTATGGCTACACCTTC
CASSSGTVNYGYTF
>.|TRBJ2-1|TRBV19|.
TGTGCCAGTAGTAATTGGGCCAGTCCCTACAATGAGCAGTTCTTC
CASSNWASPYNEQFF
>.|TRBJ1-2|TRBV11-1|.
TGTGCCAGCAGCTTTGGTAGACCTAGCGAAGGCTACACCTTC
CASSFGRPSEGYTF
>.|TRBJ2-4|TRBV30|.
TGTGCCTGGCGGGGGGCTTCCAAAAACATTCAGTACTTC
CAWRGASKNIQYF
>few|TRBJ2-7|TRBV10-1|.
TGCGCCAGCAGTGAGTCTCGGGAATCCTACGAGCAGTACTTC
CASSESRESYEQYF
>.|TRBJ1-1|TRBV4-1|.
TGCGCCAGCAGCCCCGATCGCAGGGGTATGAACACTGAAGCTTTCTTT
CASSPDRRGMNTEAFF
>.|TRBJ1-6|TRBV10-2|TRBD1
TGCGCCAGCAGGCCCGGGACAGCGTACAATTCACCCCTCCACTTT
CASRPGTAYNSPLHF
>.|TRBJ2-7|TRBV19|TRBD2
TGTGCCAGTAGTCCGGTAGCGGGATCCAGATACGAGCAGTACTTC
CASSPVAGSRYEQYF
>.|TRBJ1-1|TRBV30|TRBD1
TGTGCCTGGAATGGACAGGGGGCTGAAGCTTTCTTT
CAWNGQGAEAFF
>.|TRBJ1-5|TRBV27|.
TGTGCCAGCAGTTTATCGTCAGGAAGCACCAATCAGCCCCAGCATTTT
CASSLSSGSTNQPQHF
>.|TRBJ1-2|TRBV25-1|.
TGTGCCAGCAGTGAAGGGCAGGGAGGCTATGGCTACACCTTC
CASSEGQGGYGYTF
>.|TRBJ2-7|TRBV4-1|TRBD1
TGCGCCAGCAGCCTACTGGGACAGGGGGGTTCATACGAGCAGTACTTC
CASSLLGQGGSYEQYF
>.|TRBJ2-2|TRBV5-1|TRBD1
TGCGCCAGCAGCCCAAAAGAGGGACAGGGGTACACCGGGGAGCTGTTTTTT
CASSPKEGQGYTGELFF
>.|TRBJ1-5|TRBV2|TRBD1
TGTGCCAGCAGTGAAGCGAGGGGAAGGGGGCCGCGTCAGCCCCAGCATTTT
CASSEARGRGPRQPQHF
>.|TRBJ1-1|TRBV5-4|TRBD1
TGTGCCAGCAGCCGGAACGCGGCAGGGGGCGTCAAGAACACTGAAGCTTTCTTT
CASSRNAAGGVKNTEAFF
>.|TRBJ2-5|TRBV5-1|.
TGCGCCAGCTGTAGGGGTAGCGGACAAGAGACCCAGTACTTC
CASCRGSGQETQYF
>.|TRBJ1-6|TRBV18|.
TGTGCCAGCTCACCGTCCCCTGTTATTTCACCCCTCCACTTT
CASSPSPVISPLHF
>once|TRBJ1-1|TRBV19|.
TGTGCCAGTAGTCCGACAGTTTTAACGATGAACACTGAAGCTTTCTTT
CASSPTVLTMNTEAFF
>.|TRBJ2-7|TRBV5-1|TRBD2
TGCGCCAGCAGCTTGGATGTGGGAGGGCTTTCCCACGAGCAGTACTTC
CASSLDVGGLSHEQYF
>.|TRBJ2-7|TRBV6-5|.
TGTGCCAGCAGTTACGTGGGCCAGGGCTTCTACGAGCAGTACTTC
CASSYVGQGFYEQYF
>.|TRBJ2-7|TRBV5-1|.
TGCGCCAGCAGCTTGGGGATTAGCGGAGGCTCCTACGAGCAGTACTTC
CASSLGISGGSYEQYF
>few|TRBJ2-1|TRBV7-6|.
TGTGCCAGCAGCTTAGAGGAGGGACAGTTTCTGCCGGATGAGCAGTTCTTC
CASSLEEGQFLPDEQFF
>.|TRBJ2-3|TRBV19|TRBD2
TGTGCCAGTAAGCCAAGCGGGAGGCTCGTAGATACGCAGTATTTT
CASKPSGRLVDTQYF
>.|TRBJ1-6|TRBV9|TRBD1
TGTGCCAGCAGCGCCGACGACAGGGGCCGTAATTCACCCCTCCACTTT
CASSADDRGRNSPLHF
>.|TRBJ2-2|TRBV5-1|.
TGCGCCAGCAGCTTGGGTAGCTTACTGGCCGGGGAGCTGTTTTTT
CASSLGSLLAGELFF
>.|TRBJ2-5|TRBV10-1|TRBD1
TGCGCCAGCAGTGCGACAGGGCGGGAGACCCAGTACTTC
CASSATGRETQYF
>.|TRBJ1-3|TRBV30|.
TGTGCCTGGAAGCGCCAGTACTCTGGAAACACCATATATTTT
CAWKRQYSGNTIYF
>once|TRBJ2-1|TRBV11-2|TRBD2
TGTGCCAGCAGCTTTACTAGCGGCTACAATGAGCAGTTCTTC
CASSFTSGYNEQFF
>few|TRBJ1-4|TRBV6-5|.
TGTGCCAGCACGGGGGTAGGGAGTGGGAAAAGGAAACTGTTTTTT
CASTGVGSGKRKLFF
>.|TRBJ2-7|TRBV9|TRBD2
TGTGCCAGCAGCCCTTTTGGGGCTAGCGGCTACGAGCAGTACTTC
CASSPFGASGYEQYF
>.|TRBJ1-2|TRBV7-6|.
TGTGCCAGCAGCTTAACGGCATCCACTACTAACTATGGCTACACCTTC
CASSLTASTTNYGYTF
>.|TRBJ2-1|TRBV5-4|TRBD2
TGTGCCAGCAGCTTGGGCCCCGGACTAGCCGGTGAGCAGTTCTTC
CASSLGPGLAGEQFF
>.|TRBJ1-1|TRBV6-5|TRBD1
TGTGCCAGCACCTCAAACAGGGGTGGCACTGAAGCTTTCTTT
CASTSNRGGTEAFF
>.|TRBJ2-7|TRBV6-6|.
TGTGCCACAGAACCCGAACATCGGGGGAGCTCCTACGAGCAGTACTTC
CATEPEHRGSSYEQYF
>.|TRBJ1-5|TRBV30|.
TGTGCCTGGAGTGTCGGGGGTGATCAGCCCCAGCATTTT
CAWSVGGDQPQHF
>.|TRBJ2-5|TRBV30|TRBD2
TGTGCCTGGAGTACATCGACTAGCGGGTACCAAGAGACCCAGTACTTC
CAWSTSTSGYQETQYF
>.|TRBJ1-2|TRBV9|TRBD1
TGTGCCAGCAGCGTAGAGGGGGCTACTAACTATGGCTACACCTTC
CASSVEGATNYGYTF